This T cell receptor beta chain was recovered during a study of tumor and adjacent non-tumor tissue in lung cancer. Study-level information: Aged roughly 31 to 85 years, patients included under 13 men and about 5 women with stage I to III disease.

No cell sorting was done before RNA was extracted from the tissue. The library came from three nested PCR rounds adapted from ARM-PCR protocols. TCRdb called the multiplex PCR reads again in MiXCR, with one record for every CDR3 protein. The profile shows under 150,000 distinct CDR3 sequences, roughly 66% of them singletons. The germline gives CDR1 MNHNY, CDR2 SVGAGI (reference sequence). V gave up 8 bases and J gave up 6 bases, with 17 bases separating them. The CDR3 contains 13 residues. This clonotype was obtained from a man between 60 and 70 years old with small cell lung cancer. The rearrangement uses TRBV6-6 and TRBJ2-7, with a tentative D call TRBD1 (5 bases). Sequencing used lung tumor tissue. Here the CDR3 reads CASGWDRGFEQYF. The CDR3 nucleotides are TGTGCCAGCGGGTGGGATAGGGGTTTCGAGCAGTACTTC.